This T cell receptor beta chain was profiled in a study of blood T cell repertoires in COVID-19. Study at large: The study drew acute and convalescent COVID-19 samples from the United States, Italy and Spain.

The table came from immunoSEQ multiplex PCR; TCRdb's copy has only in-frame clones and leaves some out. The repertoire includes tens of thousands of clones, about 80% of them detected once, and over 9.5% sits in the top ten. Per germline, CDR1 MNHEY and CDR2 SVGAGI. The CDR3 is made up of 15 amino acids. V was clipped by 7 bases and J by 4 bases; unmatched bases: 6. The clonotype was recovered from a human donor in a cohort sampled during active COVID-19. The V gene is TRBV6-5, the J gene TRBJ2-2, with 10 bases identical to TRBD1. Sequencing input: peripheral blood. The CDR3: CASNRGTGVTGELFF. CDR3 coding DNA: TGTGCCAGCAATCGCGGGACAGGGGTCACCGGGGAGCTGTTTTTT.